The 15 T cell receptor beta chains listed next were all sequenced from one sample in a study of blood T cell repertoires in COVID-19. Assay: immunoSEQ multiplex PCR; the TCRdb copy retains only in-frame clones and omits some. Of about 240,000 clones listed, approximately 86% are singletons. The sequencing input was PBMCs or T cells enriched from blood (not recorded which). These receptor sequences come from a middle-aged woman with acute COVID-19.

The genes are TRBV7-8 and TRBJ2-1; D is possibly TRBD1 (5 bases). Looked up from germline, CDR1 is SGHVS and CDR2 is FQNEAQ. V was trimmed by 2 bases and J by 7 bases, leaving 6 bases between them. The CDR3 contains 12 residues. The CDR3 DNA sequence: TGTGCCAGCAGCTTACAGGGTAATGAGCAGTTCTTC. Its translation: CASSLQGNEQFF.

The chain recombines TRBV30 with TRBJ1-5; a weak D match, TRBD1 (5 bases). This CDR3 has 14 amino acids. In germline, CDR1 is GTSNPN, CDR2 SVGIG (reference sequence). Trimming took 0 bases from V and 8 from J, leaving 14 bases between them. Here the CDR3 reads CAWSVLRTTEPQHF. The CDR3 bases are TGTGCCTGGAGTGTACTGCGGACAACCGAGCCCCAGCATTTT.

The genes are TRBV2 and TRBJ2-5; D is possibly TRBD2 (5 bases). Looked up from germline, CDR1 is SNHLY and CDR2 is FYNNEI. This CDR3 is 14 amino acids long. The ends were cut back, 7 bases at V and 1 base at J, with 13 bases in the middle. CDR3 sequence reads: CASKSGPLQETQYF. In DNA, the CDR3 is TGTGCCAGCAAGAGCGGCCCACTCCAAGAGACCCAGTACTTC.

V gene TRBV25-1 combines with J gene TRBJ2-3; TRBD1 matches at 7 bases. V gave up 1 base and J gave up 7 bases; unmatched junction bases: 8. The CDR3 totals 15 residues. CDR1 is MGHDK, CDR2 SYGVNS, per germline. The CDR3 sequence is CASSESRTGPYTQYF. As DNA, the CDR3 is TGTGCCAGCAGTGAATCTCGGACAGGTCCATATACGCAGTATTTT. The full variable domain, rest sourced from reference TRBV25-1 and TRBJ2-3, is EADIYQTPRYLVIGTGKKITLECSQTMGHDKMYWYQQDPGMELHLIHYSYGVNSTEKGDLSSESTVSRIRTEHFPLTLESARPSHTSQYLCASSESRTGPYTQYFGPGTRLTVL.

This clone has just a few counts. The chain has TRBV15 and TRBJ2-1; TRBD2 might be the D (5 bases). CDR1 LNHNV and CDR2 YYDKDF come from the germline V gene (reference sequence). V was cut by 0 bases and J by 3 bases, with 12 bases left in between. This CDR3 is built from 16 residues. CDR3 nucleotides: TGTGCCACCAGCAGAGATCAGGCGGGCCTCTACAATGAGCAGTTCTTC. Translation gives CATSRDQAGLYNEQFF.

The V call is TRBV5-4, the J call TRBJ2-7, with 7 nucleotides matching TRBD1. This CDR3 is 15 amino acids long. V shed 3 bases, J shed 2 bases, and the junction held 8 bases outside the gene matches. Per germline, CDR1 SGHNT and CDR2 YYREEE (reference sequence). This CDR3 is CASSSQTGFPYEQYF. In nucleotides, the CDR3 is TGTGCCAGCAGCTCCCAGACAGGGTTTCCCTACGAGCAGTACTTC.

The CDR3: CASSTEIGTTIYNEQFF. CDR3 DNA sequence: TGTGCCAGCAGCACCGAAATCGGGACTACCATATACAATGAGCAGTTCTTC. The chain employs TRBV7-8 and TRBJ2-1; 7 nucleotides line up with TRBD2. The ends lost 5 bases at V and 4 bases at J; junction bases unmatched: 14. The CDR3 spans 17 residues. The germline V gene encodes CDR1 SGHVS and CDR2 FQNEAQ.

The J gene is TRBJ2-1, the V gene TRBV7-3; 8 bases align to TRBD2. Germline CDR1 and CDR2: SGHTA and FQGTGA. This CDR3 spans 16 amino acids. V dropped 5 bases and J dropped 8; count of bases not matched to a gene: 14. CDR3 in DNA: TGTGCCAGCAGCCCCTCGGAGCGGGAGATATTGGATGAGCAGTTCTTC. Amino acids: CASSPSEREILDEQFF.

The chain joins TRBV9 to TRBJ1-2; TRBD1 matches 7 bases. CDR1 SGDLS and CDR2 YYNGEE come from the germline V gene. Germline trimming cut 0 bases from V and 0 bases from J; bases unmatched to any gene: 8. The CDR3 has 17 amino acids. CDR3: CASSVATGQESNYGYTF. The CDR3 region has the DNA TGTGCCAGCAGCGTAGCTACCGGACAGGAATCTAACTATGGCTACACCTTC.

The chain combines TRBV15 with TRBJ2-1; D might be TRBD2 (6 bases). The V and J ends lost 0 bases and 7 bases respectively, with 13 bases between them. This CDR3 comprises 15 residues. Germline V gene data show CDR1 as LNHNV and CDR2 as YYDKDF (reference sequence). CDR3 DNA: TGTGCCACCAGCAGAGATCGACTAGTGGGGAATGAGCAGTTCTTC. Amino acids: CATSRDRLVGNEQFF.

The chain joins TRBV27 to TRBJ2-7, with 12 positions matching TRBD2. The germline gives CDR1 MNHEY, CDR2 SMNVEV (reference sequence). The CDR3 contains 14 residues. The ends lost 3 bases at V and 4 bases at J; junction bases unmatched: 1. The DNA for the CDR3 is TGTGCCAGCAGTTTGGGGACTAGCGGGTACGAGCAGTACTTC. Its translation: CASSLGTSGYEQYF.

The chain couples TRBV5-1 to TRBJ2-3, with D perhaps TRBD2 (6 bases). Trimming left V 0 bases short and J 1 base short, with 9 bases between. Germline CDR1 and CDR2: SGHRS and YFSETQ. The length of the CDR3 is 15 residues. The CDR3 nucleotides read TGCGCCAGCAGCTTGGGACTAGAGGGCACAGATACGCAGTATTTT. Its translation: CASSLGLEGTDTQYF.

Here the CDR3 reads CARSTTGGSGANEKLFF. In DNA, the CDR3 is TGTGCCAGAAGCACCACAGGGGGCTCGGGGGCAAACGAAAAACTGTTTTTT. The chain recombines TRBV5-3 with TRBJ1-4; TRBD1 matches at 9 bases. TRBV5-3 is filed as an ORF, its function uncertain. V was pared by 4 bases and J by 8 bases, with 15 bases of the junction left unmatched. CDR3 length: 17 amino acids.

The chain employs TRBV5-4 and TRBJ1-1; perhaps TRBD1 as D (6 bases). The CDR3 is 15 residues long. V was cut by 2 bases and J by 1 base, with 12 bases left in between. Germline V gene sequence: CDR1 SGHNT, CDR2 YYREEE (reference sequence). The CDR3 sequence: CASSFRTGSNTEAFF. CDR3 DNA: TGTGCCAGCAGCTTTCGTACAGGGTCGAACACTGAAGCTTTCTTT.

The chain joins TRBV19 to TRBJ2-7; 12 bases are a match to TRBD2. The V gene end was trimmed by 5 bases and the J gene end by 5 bases; junction bases not matched to a gene: 7. The germline V gene encodes CDR1 LNHDA and CDR2 SQIVND (reference sequence). This CDR3 spans 15 amino acids. The CDR3: CASSLTSGRVDEQYF. Here the CDR3 DNA reads TGTGCCAGTAGTTTGACTAGCGGGAGAGTGGACGAGCAGTACTTC.